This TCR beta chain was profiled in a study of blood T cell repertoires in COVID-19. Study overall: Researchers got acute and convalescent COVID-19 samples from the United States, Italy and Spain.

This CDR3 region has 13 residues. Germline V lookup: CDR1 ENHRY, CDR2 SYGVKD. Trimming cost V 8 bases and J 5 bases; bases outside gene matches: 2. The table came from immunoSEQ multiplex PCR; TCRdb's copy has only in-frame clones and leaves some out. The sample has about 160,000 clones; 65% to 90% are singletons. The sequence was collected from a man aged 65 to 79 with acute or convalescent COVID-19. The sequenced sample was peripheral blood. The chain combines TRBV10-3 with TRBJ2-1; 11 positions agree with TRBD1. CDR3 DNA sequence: TGTGCCATCGGGGACAGGGGGGACAATGAGCAGTTCTTC. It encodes CAIGDRGDNEQFF.